This note documents a single TCR beta chain sequence. The protocol was immunoSEQ multiplex PCR, while the TCRdb copy is restricted to in-frame clones and leaves out a portion. There are about 160,000 clones in the sample; 75% to 90% occur only once, and around 2.2% lies in the top ten. The sample comes from a study of blood T cell repertoires in COVID-19. Germline trimming cut 0 bases from V and 6 bases from J; bases unmatched to any gene: 8. CDR1 and CDR2 (germline): MNHEY, SVGEGT. This CDR3 has 16 residues. Material for sequencing was peripheral blood. The source is a man in his sixties or seventies with acute or convalescent COVID-19. The V and J genes are TRBV6-2 or TRBV6-3 and TRBJ2-1; the match to TRBD2 covers 7 bases. In DNA form, the CDR3 reads TGTGCCAGCAGTTACTCGAGACGTGGGGGGGTCAATGAGCAGTTCTTC. It specifies CASSYSRRGGVNEQFF.